This TCR beta chain appears in the sequencing data of a study of blood T cell repertoires in COVID-19. The CDR3 has 14 amino acids. After removal of 8 bases from V and 6 bases from J, the junction contained 7 bases not matched to a gene. Germline-derived CDR1 and CDR2 are LNHDA and SQIVND (reference sequence). Two negative PCRs, clearance, or symptom resolution characterized the recovered Cohort 3 donors. As handled by the study authors: Scientists estimated how many nucleated cells there were by amplifying reference gene primers. Assay used: immunoSEQ multiplex PCR; TCRdb lists only in-frame clones, some missing. V, J and clone size are taken as reported in that table, and D and trimming were inferred from the DNA itself. The sample records approximately 490,000 clones, 75% to 90% being singletons.

Sequencing was performed on PBMCs or T cells enriched from blood (not recorded which). The clonotype was recovered from a woman in her sixties who had recovered from COVID-19. This sequence joins TRBV19 and TRBJ1-5; 10 bases align to TRBD1. The CDR3 here is CASYPTGGFQPQHF. As DNA, the CDR3 is TGTGCCAGTTACCCGACAGGGGGCTTTCAGCCCCAGCATTTT.